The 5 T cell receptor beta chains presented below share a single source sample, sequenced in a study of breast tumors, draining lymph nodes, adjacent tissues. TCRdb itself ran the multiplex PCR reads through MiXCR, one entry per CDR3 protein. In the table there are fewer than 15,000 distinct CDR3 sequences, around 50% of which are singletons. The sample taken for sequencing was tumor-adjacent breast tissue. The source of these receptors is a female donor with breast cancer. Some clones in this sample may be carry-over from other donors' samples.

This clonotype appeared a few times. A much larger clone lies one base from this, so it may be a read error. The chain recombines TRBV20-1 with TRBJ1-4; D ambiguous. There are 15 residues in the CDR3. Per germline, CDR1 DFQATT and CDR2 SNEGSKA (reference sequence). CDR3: CSASQPTGTTEKLFF. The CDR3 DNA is TGCAGTGCTAGCCAACCTACTGGAACTACTGAAAAACTGTTTTTT.

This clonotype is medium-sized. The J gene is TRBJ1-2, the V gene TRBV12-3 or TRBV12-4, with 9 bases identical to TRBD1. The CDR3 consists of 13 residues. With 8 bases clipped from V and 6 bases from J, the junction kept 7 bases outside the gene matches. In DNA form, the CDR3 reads TGTGCCAGCTGGACAGGGGATGAGGATGGCTACACCTTC. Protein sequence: CASWTGDEDGYTF.

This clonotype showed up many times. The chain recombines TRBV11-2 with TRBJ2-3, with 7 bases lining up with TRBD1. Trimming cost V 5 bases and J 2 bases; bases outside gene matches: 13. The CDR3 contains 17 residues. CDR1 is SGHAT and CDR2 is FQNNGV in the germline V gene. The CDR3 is CASSLLPRDSYTDTQYF. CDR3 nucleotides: TGTGCCAGCAGCCTCCTCCCCCGGGACAGCTACACAGATACGCAGTATTTT.

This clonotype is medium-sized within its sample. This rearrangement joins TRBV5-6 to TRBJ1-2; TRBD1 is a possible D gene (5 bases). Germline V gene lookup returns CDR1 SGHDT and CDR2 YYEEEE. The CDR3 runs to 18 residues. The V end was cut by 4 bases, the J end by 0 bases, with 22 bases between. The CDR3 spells CASSHWGRSTPANYGYTF. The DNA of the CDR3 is TGTGCCAGCAGCCATTGGGGCAGGTCGACCCCTGCTAACTATGGCTACACCTTC.

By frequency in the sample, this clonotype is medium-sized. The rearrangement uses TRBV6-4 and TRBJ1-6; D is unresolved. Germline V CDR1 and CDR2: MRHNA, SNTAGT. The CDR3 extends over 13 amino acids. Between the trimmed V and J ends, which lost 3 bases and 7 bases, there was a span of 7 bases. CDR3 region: CASSEIRNSPLHF. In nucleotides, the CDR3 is TGTGCCAGCAGTGAAATAAGGAATTCACCCCTCCACTTT.